This TCR beta chain appears in the sequencing data of a study of T cell responses to AZD1222 COVID-19 vaccine. V gave up 1 base and J gave up 6 bases, with 15 bases separating them. This CDR3 region has 15 residues. The germline V gene encodes CDR1 LGHDT and CDR2 YNNKEL (reference sequence). Data came from immunoSEQ multiplex PCR; TCRdb stores just in-frame clones and leaves some out. This table holds 65,000 to 85,000 clones, approximately 91% found once. The sequenced sample was peripheral blood, obtained on day 0 of AZD1222 vaccination. The receptor comes from an adult in good health. The chain recombines TRBV3-1 (or the pseudogene TRBV3-2) with TRBJ1-2, with D tentatively TRBD1 (5 bases). The CDR3 DNA sequence: TGTGCCAGCAGCCAAGGGGGGTTCCTTGCTGATGGCTACACCTTC. Encoded protein: CASSQGGFLADGYTF.